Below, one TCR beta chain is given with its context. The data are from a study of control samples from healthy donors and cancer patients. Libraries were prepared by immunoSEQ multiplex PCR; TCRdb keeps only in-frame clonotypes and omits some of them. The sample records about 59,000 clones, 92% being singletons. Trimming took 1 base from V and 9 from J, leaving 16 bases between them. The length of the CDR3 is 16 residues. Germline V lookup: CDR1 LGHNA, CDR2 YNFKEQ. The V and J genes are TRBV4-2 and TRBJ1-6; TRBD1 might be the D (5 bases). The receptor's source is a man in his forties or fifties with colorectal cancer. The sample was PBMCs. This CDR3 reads CASSQASGTVGSPLHF. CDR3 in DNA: TGTGCCAGCAGCCAAGCCTCCGGGACCGTGGGTTCACCCCTCCACTTT.